Sequencing of this TCR beta chain was carried out in a study of T cell changes during pregnancy in multiple sclerosis. Clones were read by immunoSEQ multiplex PCR, and TCRdb kept only the in-frame ones, dropping some. The sample holds 55,000 to 65,000 clones, around 90% seen once. Germline CDR1 SEHNR, CDR2 FQNEAQ (reference sequence). V was pared by 4 bases and J by 3 bases, with 1 base of the junction left unmatched. There are 14 residues in the CDR3. The sample was peripheral blood, taken in the first trimester of pregnancy. The chain uses TRBV7-9 and TRBJ1-3, with 9 bases lining up with TRBD1. The receptor's source is a female donor in good health, enrolled as a control in a pregnancy study. Here the CDR3 DNA reads TGTGCCAGCAGCTGGGACAGGGATGGAAACACCATATATTTT. This codes for CASSWDRDGNTIYF. Combining the CDR3 with reference TRBV7-9 and TRBJ1-3 gives the whole variable domain DTGVSQNPRHKITKRGQNVTFRCDPISEHNRLYWYRQTLGQGPEFLTYFQNEAQLEKSRLLSDRFSAERPKGSFSTLEIQRTEQGDSAMYLCASSWDRDGNTIYFGEGSWLTVV.